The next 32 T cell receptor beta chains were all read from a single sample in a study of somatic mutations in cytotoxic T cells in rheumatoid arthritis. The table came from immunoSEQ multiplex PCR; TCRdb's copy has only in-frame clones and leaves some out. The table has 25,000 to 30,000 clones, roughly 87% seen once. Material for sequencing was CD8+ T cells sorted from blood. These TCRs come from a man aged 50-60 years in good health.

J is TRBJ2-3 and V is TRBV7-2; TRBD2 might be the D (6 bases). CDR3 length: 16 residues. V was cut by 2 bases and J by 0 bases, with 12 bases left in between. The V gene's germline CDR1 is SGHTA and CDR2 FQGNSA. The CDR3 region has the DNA TGTGCCAGCAGCTTAAAGGCGCGGGAAAGCACAGATACGCAGTATTTT. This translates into CASSLKARESTDTQYF.

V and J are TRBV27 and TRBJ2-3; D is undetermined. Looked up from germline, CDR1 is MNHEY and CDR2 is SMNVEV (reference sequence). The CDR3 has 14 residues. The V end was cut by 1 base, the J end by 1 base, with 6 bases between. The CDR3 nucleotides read TGTGCCAGCAGTTTATTACTTCGCACAGATACGCAGTATTTT. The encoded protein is CASSLLLRTDTQYF.

The CDR3 nucleotides are TGTGCCAGCAGTTACTCGTCCGTTGCCTACGAGCAGTACTTC. Its protein product is CASSYSSVAYEQYF. The chain carries TRBV6-5 and TRBJ2-7; no reliable D call. CDR1 and CDR2 (germline): MNHEY, SVGAGI. The ends were cut back, 0 bases at V and 2 bases at J, with 8 bases in the middle. The CDR3 runs 14 residues.

The CDR3, as DNA: TGTGCCAGCAGTTACGGACAGAACAATGAGCAGTTCTTC. Protein: CASSYGQNNEQFF. The chain is built from TRBV6-5 and TRBJ2-1; D perhaps matches TRBD1 (6 bases). CDR1 and CDR2 from the germline V gene are MNHEY and SVGAGI. The CDR3 length is 13 residues. The V end lost 2 bases, the J end lost 5 bases, and 7 bases lay between the germline ends.

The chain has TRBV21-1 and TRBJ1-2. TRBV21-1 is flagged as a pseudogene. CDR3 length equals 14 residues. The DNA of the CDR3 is TGTGCCAGCAGCGCCCCGGGGGGGCGAGGCGGCTACACCTTC. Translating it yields CASSAPGGRGGYTF.

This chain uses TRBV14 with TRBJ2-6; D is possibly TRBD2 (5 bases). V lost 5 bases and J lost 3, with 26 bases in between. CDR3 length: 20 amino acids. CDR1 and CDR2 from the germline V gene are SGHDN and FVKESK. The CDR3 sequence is CASSTSSLELTPVGANVLTF. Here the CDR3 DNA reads TGTGCCAGCAGCACCTCCTCACTAGAGCTTACCCCCGTTGGGGCCAACGTCCTGACTTTC.

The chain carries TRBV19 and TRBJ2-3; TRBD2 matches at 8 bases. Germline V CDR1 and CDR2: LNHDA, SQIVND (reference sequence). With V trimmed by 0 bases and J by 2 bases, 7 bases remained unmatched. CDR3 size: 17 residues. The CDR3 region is CASSIERTSLHTDTQYF. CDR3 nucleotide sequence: TGTGCCAGTAGTATAGAGCGGACTAGCCTACACACAGATACGCAGTATTTT. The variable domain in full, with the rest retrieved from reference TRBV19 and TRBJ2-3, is DGGITQSPKYLFRKEGQNVTLSCEQNLNHDAMYWYRQDPGQGLRLIYYSQIVNDFQKGDIAEGYSVSREKKESFPLTVTSAQKNPTAFYLCASSIERTSLHTDTQYFGPGTRLTVL.

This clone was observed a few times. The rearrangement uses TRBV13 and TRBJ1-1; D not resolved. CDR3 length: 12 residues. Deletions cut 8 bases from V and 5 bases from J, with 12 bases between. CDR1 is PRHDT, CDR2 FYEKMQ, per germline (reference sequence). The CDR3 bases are TGTGCCAGCGGACGAGTGGGGACTGAAGCTTTCTTT. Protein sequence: CASGRVGTEAFF. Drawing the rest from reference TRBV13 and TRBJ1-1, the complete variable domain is AAGVIQSPRHLIKEKRETATLKCYPIPRHDTVYWYQQGPGQDPQFLISFYEKMQSDKGSIPDRFSAQQFSDYHSELNMSSLELGDSALYFCASGRVGTEAFFGQGTRLTVV.

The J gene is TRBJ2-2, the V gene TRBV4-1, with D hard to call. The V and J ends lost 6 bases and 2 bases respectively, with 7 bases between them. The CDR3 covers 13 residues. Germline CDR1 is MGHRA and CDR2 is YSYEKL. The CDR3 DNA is TGCGCCAGCAGACCTTCTAACACCGGGGAGCTGTTTTTT. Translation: CASRPSNTGELFF.

CDR3 residues: CASSPGLAGGSEYNEQFF. DNA for the CDR3: TGTGCCAGCTCACCAGGCCTAGCGGGAGGGAGCGAATACAATGAGCAGTTCTTC. The rearrangement links TRBV18 to TRBJ2-1; 12 positions agree with TRBD2. CDR3 size: 18 residues. The germline V gene has CDR1 KGHSH and CDR2 LQKENI. Trimming removed 2 bases from V and 4 bases from J; junction bases left unmatched: 9.

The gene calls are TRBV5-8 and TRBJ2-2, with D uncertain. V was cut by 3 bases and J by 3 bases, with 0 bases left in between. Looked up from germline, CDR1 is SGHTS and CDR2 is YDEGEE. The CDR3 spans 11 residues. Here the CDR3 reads CASSYTGELFF. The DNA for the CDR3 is TGTGCCAGCAGCTACACCGGGGAGCTGTTTTTT.

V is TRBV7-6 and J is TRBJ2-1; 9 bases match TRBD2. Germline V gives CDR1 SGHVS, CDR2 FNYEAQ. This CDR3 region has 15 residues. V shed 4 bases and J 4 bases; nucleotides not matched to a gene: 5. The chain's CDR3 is CASSSSTSGYNEQFF. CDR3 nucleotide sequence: TGTGCCAGCAGCTCGTCGACTAGCGGATACAATGAGCAGTTCTTC.

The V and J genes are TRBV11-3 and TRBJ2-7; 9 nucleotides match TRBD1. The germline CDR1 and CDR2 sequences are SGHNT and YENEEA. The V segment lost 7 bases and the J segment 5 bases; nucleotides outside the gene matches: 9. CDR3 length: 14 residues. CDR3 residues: CASNTGGDINEQYF. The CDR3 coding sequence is TGTGCCAGCAACACAGGGGGCGATATCAACGAGCAGTACTTC.

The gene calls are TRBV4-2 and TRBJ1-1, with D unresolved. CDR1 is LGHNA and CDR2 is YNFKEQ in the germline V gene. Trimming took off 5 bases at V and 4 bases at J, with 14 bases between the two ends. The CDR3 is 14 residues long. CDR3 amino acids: CASSEGLRGTEAFF. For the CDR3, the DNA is TGTGCCAGCAGCGAAGGGTTGCGAGGCACTGAAGCTTTCTTT.

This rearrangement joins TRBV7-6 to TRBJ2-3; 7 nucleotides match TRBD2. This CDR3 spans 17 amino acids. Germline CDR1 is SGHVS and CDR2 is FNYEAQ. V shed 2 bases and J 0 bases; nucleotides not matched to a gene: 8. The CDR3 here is CASSLRASGTSTDTQYF. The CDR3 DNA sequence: TGTGCCAGCAGCTTAAGGGCTAGCGGCACTAGCACAGATACGCAGTATTTT.

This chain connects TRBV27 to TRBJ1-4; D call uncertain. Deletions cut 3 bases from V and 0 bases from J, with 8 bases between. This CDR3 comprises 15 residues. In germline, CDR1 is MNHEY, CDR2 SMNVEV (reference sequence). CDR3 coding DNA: TGTGCCAGCAGTTTTTTCTGGTCAACTAATGAAAAACTGTTTTTT. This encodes CASSFFWSTNEKLFF.

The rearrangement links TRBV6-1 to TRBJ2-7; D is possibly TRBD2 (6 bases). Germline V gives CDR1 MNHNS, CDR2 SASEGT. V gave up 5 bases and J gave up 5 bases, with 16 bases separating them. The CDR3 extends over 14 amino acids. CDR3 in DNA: TGTGCCAGCAGTTCTCGACTAGTCCGGGACGAGCAGTACTTC. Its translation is CASSSRLVRDEQYF.

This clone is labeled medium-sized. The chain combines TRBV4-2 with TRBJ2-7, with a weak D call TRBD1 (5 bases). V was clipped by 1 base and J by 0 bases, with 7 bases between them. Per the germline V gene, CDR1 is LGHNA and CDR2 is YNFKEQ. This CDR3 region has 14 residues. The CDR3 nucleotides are TGTGCCAGCAGCCAAGGACAGTTCTCCTACGAGCAGTACTTC. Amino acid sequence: CASSQGQFSYEQYF.

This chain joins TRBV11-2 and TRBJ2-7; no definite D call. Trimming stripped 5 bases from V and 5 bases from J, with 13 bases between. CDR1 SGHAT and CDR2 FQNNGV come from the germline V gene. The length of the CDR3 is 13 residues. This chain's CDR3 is CASSQGRVDEQYF. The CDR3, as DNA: TGTGCCAGCAGCCAAGGTCGGGTCGACGAGCAGTACTTC.

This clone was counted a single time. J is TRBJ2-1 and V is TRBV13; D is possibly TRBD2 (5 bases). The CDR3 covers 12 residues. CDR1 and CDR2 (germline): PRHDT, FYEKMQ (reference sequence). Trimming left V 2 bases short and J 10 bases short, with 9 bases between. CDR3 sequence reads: CASSLNTGEQFF. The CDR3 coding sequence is TGTGCCAGCAGCTTAAATACGGGGGAGCAGTTCTTC. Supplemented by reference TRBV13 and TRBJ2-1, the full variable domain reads AAGVIQSPRHLIKEKRETATLKCYPIPRHDTVYWYQQGPGQDPQFLISFYEKMQSDKGSIPDRFSAQQFSDYHSELNMSSLELGDSALYFCASSLNTGEQFFGPGTRLTVL.

The CDR3 here is CASSSREGLPDGYTF. CDR3 DNA: TGTGCCAGCAGCTCCCGAGAAGGCCTTCCAGATGGCTACACCTTC. This chain joins TRBV13 and TRBJ1-2; D is ambiguous. CDR1 PRHDT and CDR2 FYEKMQ come from the germline V gene (reference sequence). V lost 4 bases, J lost 6 bases, and 18 bases lay in between. The CDR3 runs to 15 residues.

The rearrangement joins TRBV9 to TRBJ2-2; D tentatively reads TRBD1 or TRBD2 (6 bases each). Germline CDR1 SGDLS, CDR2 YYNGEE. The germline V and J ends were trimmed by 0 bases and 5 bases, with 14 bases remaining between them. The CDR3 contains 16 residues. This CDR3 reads CASSVVERGETGELFF. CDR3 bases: TGTGCCAGCAGCGTAGTGGAAAGGGGGGAGACCGGGGAGCTGTTTTTT.

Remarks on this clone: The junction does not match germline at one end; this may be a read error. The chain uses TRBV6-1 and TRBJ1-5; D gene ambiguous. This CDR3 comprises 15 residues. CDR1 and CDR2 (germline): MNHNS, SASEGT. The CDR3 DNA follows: TGTGCCAGCAGGGAAGATAGGAATAGCAATCAGCCCCAGCATTTT. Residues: CASREDRNSNQPQHF.

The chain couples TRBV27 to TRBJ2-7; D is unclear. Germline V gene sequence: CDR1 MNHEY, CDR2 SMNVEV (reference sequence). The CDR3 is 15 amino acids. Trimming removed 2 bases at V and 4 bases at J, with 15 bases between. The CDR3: CASSLGDKRPYEQYF. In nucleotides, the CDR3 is TGTGCCAGCAGTTTAGGGGATAAACGACCATACGAGCAGTACTTC.

The CDR3 DNA is TGTGCCAGCAGCTTAGGATCTGGGGCCGGCTACACCTTC. It codes for CASSLGSGAGYTF. The chain recombines TRBV11-3 with TRBJ1-2, with D possibly matching TRBD1 (5 bases). The CDR3 is 13 amino acids. Trimming removed 1 base at V and 8 bases at J, with 11 bases between. Per germline, CDR1 SGHNT and CDR2 YENEEA.

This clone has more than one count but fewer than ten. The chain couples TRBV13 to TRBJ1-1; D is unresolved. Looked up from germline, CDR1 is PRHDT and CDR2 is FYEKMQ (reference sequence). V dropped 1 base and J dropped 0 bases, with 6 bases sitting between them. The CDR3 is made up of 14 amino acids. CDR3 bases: TGTGCCAGCAGCTTAGCCAAGATGAACACTGAAGCTTTCTTT. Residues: CASSLAKMNTEAFF.

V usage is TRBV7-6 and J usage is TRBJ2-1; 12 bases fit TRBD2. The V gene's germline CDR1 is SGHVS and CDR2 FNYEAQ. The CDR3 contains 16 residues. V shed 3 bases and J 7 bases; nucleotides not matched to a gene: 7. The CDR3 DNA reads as TGTGCCAGCAGCTTTAGACTAGCGGGAGTGGGGAATGAGCAGTTCTTC. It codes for CASSFRLAGVGNEQFF.

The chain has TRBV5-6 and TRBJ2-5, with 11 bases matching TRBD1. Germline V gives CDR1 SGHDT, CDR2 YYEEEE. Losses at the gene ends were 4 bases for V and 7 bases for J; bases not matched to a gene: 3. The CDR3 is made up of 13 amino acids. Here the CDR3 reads CASSDGTGGTQYF. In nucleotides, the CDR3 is TGTGCCAGCAGCGACGGGACAGGGGGGACCCAGTACTTC.

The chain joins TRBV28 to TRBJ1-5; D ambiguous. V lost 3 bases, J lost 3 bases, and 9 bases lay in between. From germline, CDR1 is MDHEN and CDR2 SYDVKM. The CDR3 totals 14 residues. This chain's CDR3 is CASSFAGYNQPQHF. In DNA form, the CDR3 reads TGTGCCAGCAGTTTTGCGGGATACAATCAGCCCCAGCATTTT.

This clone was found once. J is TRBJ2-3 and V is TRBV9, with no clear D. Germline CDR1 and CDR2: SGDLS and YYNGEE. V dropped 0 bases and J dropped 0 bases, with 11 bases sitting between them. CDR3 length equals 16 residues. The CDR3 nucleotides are TGTGCCAGCAGCGTAGAAGGGCGGTCTAGCACAGATACGCAGTATTTT. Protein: CASSVEGRSSTDTQYF.

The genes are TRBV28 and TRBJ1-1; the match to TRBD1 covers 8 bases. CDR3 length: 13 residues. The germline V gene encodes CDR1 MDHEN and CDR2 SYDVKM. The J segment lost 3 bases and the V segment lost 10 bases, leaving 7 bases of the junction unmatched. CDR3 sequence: CATTGGEDTEAFF. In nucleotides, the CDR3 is TGTGCCACCACAGGGGGTGAAGACACTGAAGCTTTCTTT.

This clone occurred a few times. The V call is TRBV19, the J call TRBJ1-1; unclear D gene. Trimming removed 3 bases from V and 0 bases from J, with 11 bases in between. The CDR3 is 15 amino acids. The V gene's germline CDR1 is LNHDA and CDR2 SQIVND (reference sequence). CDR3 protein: CASSIRRAMNTEAFF. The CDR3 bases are TGTGCCAGTAGTATCCGTCGGGCAATGAACACTGAAGCTTTCTTT.